This TCR beta chain was profiled in a study of cytomegalovirus exposure and HLA in healthy donors. Broader study findings: Reported findings show TCR beta sequences accurately forecast HLA-A and HLA-B alleles in most subjects. The authors listed 164 TCR beta chains as cytomegalovirus-associated. According to a later analysis, most TCR beta chains associated with CMV appeared HLA-restricted. A later analysis appeared to link common viral pathogens to several of the most significant clusters.

The PCR had 60 Vbeta and 13 Jbeta primers. Sequenced by immunoSEQ multiplex PCR; TCRdb stores in-frame clones only, minus some. The profile shows about 150,000 clones, roughly 80% of them singletons. As for this clone: Its specificity is unknown.

The CDR3 has 16 amino acids. The germline gives CDR1 SEHNR, CDR2 FQNEAQ (reference sequence). V lost 5 bases to trimming and J lost 0 bases; unmatched junction nucleotides: 5. The sequence was collected from a woman aged 40-49 years in good health and CMV-seronegative. The genes are TRBV7-9 and TRBJ2-3, with 10 bases fitting TRBD1. The sample taken for sequencing was PBMCs. CDR3 DNA: TGTGCCAGCAGCCCCGACAGGGGGCATAGCACAGATACGCAGTATTTT. It encodes CASSPDRGHSTDTQYF.